This T cell receptor beta chain comes out of a study of cytomegalovirus exposure and HLA in healthy donors (dated by TCRdb to about 2017). Broadly, across the study: An earlier analysis of roughly 500 of the donors reported over 250 Gb of sequence data and some 110 million unique TCR beta sequences obtained from approximately 180 million T cells. An early release that covered around 590 HLA-typed donors contained approximately 300 gigabases of sequencing data and tens of millions of unique TCR sequences. The genetic ancestry cluster associated with self-reported Caucasian donors included 65% to 90% of the roughly 400 genotyped donors. The study aimed to test whether signatures of past pathogen exposure could be identified by cataloging public T cell receptors. The T cell repertoires of under 700 subjects were profiled by immunosequencing and related to cytomegalovirus serostatus. A separate validation cohort of over 95 different subjects was used in addition to the roughly 620-subject first cohort. To predict cytomegalovirus infection status, the study combined high-throughput TCR immunosequencing, statistical association of individual TCRs with disease status, and machine learning. A later analysis re-analyzed previously published TCR beta repertoires from 650 to 800 donors and added high-resolution HLA genotyping to study TCR occurrence patterns. In the later analysis, no new phenotypic data were used to find candidate immune exposures; instead, reliance was placed on TCR beta sequences and their occurrence across donors. To decide whether each TCR beta V gene segment behaved as functional or pseudogenic, an earlier analysis of several hundred of the donors relied on high-throughput TCR beta sequencing. Donor age, sex, ethnicity and CMV serostatus were compiled alongside the repertoire data. In a later genetic analysis, genome-wide SNP genotypes for about three fifths of the roughly 670 donors were used, and that subset was treated as a discovery cohort. All discovery cohort repertoires had been generated using a single sequencing platform. HLA typing included class I and class II loci at four-digit resolution. The number of donors typed differed by locus, with roughly 620-640 for A, B, C, DRB1 and DQB1, about 500 for DQA1, approximately 580 for DPA1, and approximately 470 for DPB1. Roughly 5 DR-DQ haplotypes were handled as single units for association and clustering because linkage in the cohort was strong. Among over 350 genotyped donors of the cohort, an average of 235,054 unique TCR beta nucleotide sequences were sequenced per donor, roughly 20% of them non-productive.

Worth noting for this clone: Its antigen is not yet known. Other DNA sequences in the sample encode the same CDR3.

The CDR3 starts with the cysteine, ends with the phenylalanine, and has 13 residues. The kept DNA is CDR3 alone, 39 bases in frame from the first base. V is shortened by 4 bases, J by 5 bases, and the region joining them spans 12 bases. Reading the germline V gene gives CDR1 SGHRS and CDR2 YFSETQ. General conclusions and limits of the study: The classifier was reported to diagnose cytomegalovirus status with high specificity and sensitivity in both the original cohort and the validation cohort. Assigning TCR associations to individual alleles was difficult when HLA alleles, especially DR and DQ, strongly co-occurred. In this cohort, only TCR beta chains were sequenced, and detectable features were limited by the absence of alpha or paired-chain data. The 87-base-pair reads could not distinguish some IMGT-functional V segments, including TRBV6-2 and TRBV6-3, so those segments were excluded. In the study, around 150 TCR beta chains were listed as associated with cytomegalovirus. Most CMV-associated TCR beta chains appeared to be HLA-restricted in a later analysis, and the HLA associations seemed to be driven largely by CMV exposure. In a later analysis, more than 15,000 TCR beta sequences were associated with specific HLA alleles at a false discovery rate of 0.05. The authors suggested that the approach could potentially be generalized to other disease states and immunological phenotypes. V-gene and J-gene trimming of TCR beta chains was associated with a missense DCLRE1C variant in a later genetic analysis, and the association was replicated in an independent cohort. In a later analysis, TCR association rates were found to vary across HLA loci, with the most associated TCRs seen for DRB1 alleles and the fewest for HLA-C alleles. Broadly in line with IMGT annotations, most TCR beta V segments showed up in productive rearrangements about 87% or about 30% of the time in an earlier analysis of some 590 of the donors. HLA typing was unavailable for some donors at each locus, so association tests used only the typed subset. While some public TCRs were present in many individuals, most TCR sequences turned up only very rarely across donors. Linkage disequilibrium might explain the correlated functional status among segregating V segments, but an unknown experimental factor could not be ruled out. A further reported finding was that TCR beta sequences accurately predicted the HLA-A and HLA-B alleles for most subjects in the first cohort. The presence/absence analyses assumed that sequencing depth was roughly uniform across donors, and that assumption may not be true. In vitro tests confirmed that a few of the cytomegalovirus-associated TCR beta chains recognize cytomegalovirus antigens. The sequencing pipeline was judged likely to have produced a cluster of highly shared sequence variants as a technical artifact. A later analysis found that HLA-associated TCR beta chains were more clonally expanded and had lower generation probabilities than equally common non-associated chains. Compared with the roughly 600-donor mean, donors in an Asian-associated ancestry cluster had fewer N-insertions in productive TCRs, according to a later genetic analysis. For the cohort, immune exposure information was limited to CMV serostatus. Over 15 rarely observed V segments, including chromosome 9 orphons, were excluded from the earlier analysis of about 610 of the donors because counts were too low. According to a later analysis, parvovirus B19, influenza, CMV and Epstein-Barr virus appeared linked to several top co-occurrence clusters.

Library construction relied on the immunoSEQ multiplex PCR assay. A mixture of 60 forward primers for TCR Vbeta segments and 13 reverse primers for TCR Jbeta segments was used in the multiplex PCR. Amplification of the CDR3 region of rearranged TCR beta genes was performed with a multiplex PCR assay on genomic DNA. The amplified TCR beta libraries were sequenced on the Illumina HiSeq System as 87-base-pair reads. Per the source publication's procedure: Across the 600 to 700 repertoires, a later analysis counted tens of millions of unique TCR beta chains, 9.5 million to 13 million of which were shared by at least two donors. To remove PCR and sequencing errors, raw reads were error-corrected and collapsed into unique sequences using a nearest-neighbor algorithm that merged closely related sequences. To assign V, D and J gene segments, CDR3 sequences were aligned to IMGT reference sequences. Each retained sequence needed at least a six-nucleotide match to both a V gene segment and a J gene segment. Rearrangements were classified as productive when the CDR3 lacked stop codons and remained in frame with V and J, and all other rearrangements were classified as non-productive. CDR3 was defined by IMGT convention, running from the second conserved V-encoded cysteine to the conserved J-encoded phenylalanine. The earlier analysis of about 640 of the donors excluded any sequence lacking an unambiguous match to a single V gene segment. In an earlier analysis of several hundred of the donors, a V segment was called functional when productive rearrangements were above 56.7%, and segregating when the standard deviation between donors exceeded 5%. A statistical classification framework was built to diagnose cytomegalovirus status from the catalog of TCR beta chain sequences. A later analysis assigned V and J genes by comparing TCR nucleotide sequences with IMGT/GENE-DB human TR gene sequences. A later analysis assigned CDR3 sequences and most-parsimonious VDJ recombination scenarios with the TCRdist pipeline. In a later analysis, every TCR beta chain was defined by the combination of its CDR3 amino acid sequence and its V-gene family, and reads without a unique V-gene family were dropped. A later analysis removed 592 highly shared, low-generation-probability nucleotide sequences to deal with suspected cross-contamination and a sequencing artifact. In a later analysis, a clonal expansion index was calculated for each public chain from normalized within-repertoire ranks of inferred template counts. In a later analysis, generation probabilities were computed using a VDJ recombination model fitted to out-of-frame rearrangements, and the results were checked against IGoR. In a later analysis, TCR-TCR, TCR-HLA and TCR-CMV co-occurrence was scored with hypergeometric tests, and a repertoire-size bias correction was applied to TCR pairs. A later analysis estimated false discovery rates by permuting HLA or CMV assignments 20 times. In a later analysis, co-occurring TCRs were grouped using DBSCAN, and TCRdist sequence similarity was added for clustering within HLA-allele-positive subsets. Repertoires with fewer than 30,000 or more than 120,000 public chains were left out of co-occurrence clustering, as were four to six repertoires with anomalous nucleotide sharing. Drawn from immuneACCESS, this table holds only the in-frame rearrangements with V and J called that TCRdb kept. Clones are partly lost; checked studies trace under half to an unresolved V gene and leave the rest unexplained. Clonal size and the V and J genes are those of that table, whereas D and trimming came from the DNA. The sample table includes some 76,000 clones. The top ten hold approximately 2.4% of the sample.

The cohort comprised some 680 healthy bone marrow donors. Cohort members were all nominally healthy when sampled, although unrecorded immune exposures were likely present. The donor tested CMV seropositive, placing the donor among the approximately 310 seropositive members of the cohort. Every donor gave a peripheral blood sample, and the peripheral blood mononuclear cells from that sample were used for TCR beta sequencing. The Qiagen DNeasy Blood Extraction Kit was used to extract genomic DNA from the blood cell samples. This clonotype originated in a female donor in good health and CMV-seropositive. The V and J genes are TRBV5-1 and TRBJ1-1; the D gene remains uncertain. The sequenced material came from PBMCs. The DNA sequence follows: TGCGCCAGCAGCCCAGTCGGGATAACTGAAGCTTTCTTT. Translated, this is CASSPVGITEAFF.